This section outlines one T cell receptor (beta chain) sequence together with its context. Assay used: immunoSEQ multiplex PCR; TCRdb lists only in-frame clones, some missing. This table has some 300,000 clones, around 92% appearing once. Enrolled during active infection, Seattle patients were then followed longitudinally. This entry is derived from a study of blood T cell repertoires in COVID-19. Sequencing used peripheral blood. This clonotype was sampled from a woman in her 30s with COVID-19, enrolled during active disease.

CDR3 in DNA: TGTGCCAGCTCATCAGGACAGAAAGAGACCCAGTACTTC. Translated: CASSSGQKETQYF. The chain joins TRBV18 to TRBJ2-5; perhaps TRBD1 as D (6 bases). Germline lookup yields CDR1 KGHSH and CDR2 LQKENI. V lost 5 bases and J 3 bases, leaving 10 bases between the germline ends. The CDR3 length is 13 residues. The full variable domain, with the rest looked up from reference TRBV18 and TRBJ2-5, is NAGVMQNPRHLVRRRGQEARLRCSPMKGHSHVYWYRQLPEEGLKFMVYLQKENIIDESGMPKERFSAEFPKEGPSILRIQQVVRGDSAAYFCASSSGQKETQYFGPGTRLLVL.